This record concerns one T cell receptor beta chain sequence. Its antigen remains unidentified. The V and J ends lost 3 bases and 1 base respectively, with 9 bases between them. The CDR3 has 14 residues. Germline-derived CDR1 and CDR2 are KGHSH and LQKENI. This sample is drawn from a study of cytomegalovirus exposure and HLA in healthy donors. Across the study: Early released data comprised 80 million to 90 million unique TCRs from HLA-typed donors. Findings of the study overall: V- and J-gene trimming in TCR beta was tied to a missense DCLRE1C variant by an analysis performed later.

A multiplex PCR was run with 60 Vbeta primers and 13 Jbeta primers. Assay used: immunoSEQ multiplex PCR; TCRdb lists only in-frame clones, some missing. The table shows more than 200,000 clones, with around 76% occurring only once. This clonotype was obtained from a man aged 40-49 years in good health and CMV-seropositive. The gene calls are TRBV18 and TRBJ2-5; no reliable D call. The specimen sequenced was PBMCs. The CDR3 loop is CASSPGRTQETQYF. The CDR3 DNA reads TGTGCCAGCTCACCTGGCCGTACCCAAGAGACCCAGTACTTC.